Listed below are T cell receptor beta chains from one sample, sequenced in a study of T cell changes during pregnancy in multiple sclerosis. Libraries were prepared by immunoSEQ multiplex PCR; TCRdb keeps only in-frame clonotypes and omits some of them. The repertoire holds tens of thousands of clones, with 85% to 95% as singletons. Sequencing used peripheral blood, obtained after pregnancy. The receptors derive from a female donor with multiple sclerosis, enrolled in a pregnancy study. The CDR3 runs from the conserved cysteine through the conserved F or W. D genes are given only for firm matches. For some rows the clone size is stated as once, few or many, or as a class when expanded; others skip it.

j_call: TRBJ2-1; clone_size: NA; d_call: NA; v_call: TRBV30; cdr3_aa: CAQDLGNEQFF; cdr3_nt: TGTGCCCAGGATCTGGGCAATGAGCAGTTCTTC
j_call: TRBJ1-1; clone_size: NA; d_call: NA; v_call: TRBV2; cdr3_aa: CASDKQGNTEAFF; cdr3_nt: TGTGCCAGCGATAAACAGGGGAACACTGAAGCTTTCTTT
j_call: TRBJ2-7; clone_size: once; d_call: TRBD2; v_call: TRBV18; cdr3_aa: CASSPQREASPGQYF; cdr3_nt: TGTGCCAGCTCACCGCAGCGGGAGGCCTCACCCGGGCAGTACTTC
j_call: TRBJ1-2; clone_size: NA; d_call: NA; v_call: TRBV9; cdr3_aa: CASSRPGYGYTF; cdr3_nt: TGTGCCAGCAGCAGGCCAGGCTATGGCTACACCTTC
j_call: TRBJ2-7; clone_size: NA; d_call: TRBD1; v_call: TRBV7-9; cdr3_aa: CASSPGDRNVGEQYF; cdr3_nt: TGTGCCAGCAGCCCCGGGGACAGGAACGTGGGCGAGCAGTACTTC
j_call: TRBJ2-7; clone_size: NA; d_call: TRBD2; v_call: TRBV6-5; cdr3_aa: CASSLLRLAGSYEQYF; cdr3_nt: TGTGCCAGCAGTTTGCTTAGACTAGCGGGGTCCTACGAGCAGTACTTC
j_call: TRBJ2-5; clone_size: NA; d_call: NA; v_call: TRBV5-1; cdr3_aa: CASSLSGPPVQETQYF; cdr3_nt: TGCGCCAGCAGCTTGTCTGGTCCACCGGTTCAAGAGACCCAGTACTTC
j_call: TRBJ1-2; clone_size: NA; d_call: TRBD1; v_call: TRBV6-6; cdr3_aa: CASRQGQGVANYGYTF; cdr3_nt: TGTGCCAGCAGGCAGGGACAGGGGGTAGCTAACTATGGCTACACCTTC
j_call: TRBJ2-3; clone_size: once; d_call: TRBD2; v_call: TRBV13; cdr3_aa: CASSLALASGRTDTQYF; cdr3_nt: TGTGCCAGCAGCTTAGCTCTGGCTAGCGGGAGGACAGATACGCAGTATTTT
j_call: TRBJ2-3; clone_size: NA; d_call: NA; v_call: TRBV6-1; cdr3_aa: CASSERGKDDTQYF; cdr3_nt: TGTGCCAGCAGTGAGAGAGGGAAGGACGATACGCAGTATTTT
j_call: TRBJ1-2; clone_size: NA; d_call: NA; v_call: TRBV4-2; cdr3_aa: CASSQDASSRSGYTF; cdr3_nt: TGTGCCAGCAGCCAAGACGCCAGTTCTAGGTCGGGCTACACCTTC
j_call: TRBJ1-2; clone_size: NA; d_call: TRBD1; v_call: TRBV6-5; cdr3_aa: CASRRDRDFSGGYTF; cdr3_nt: TGTGCCAGCAGGAGGGACAGGGACTTTTCGGGGGGCTACACCTTC
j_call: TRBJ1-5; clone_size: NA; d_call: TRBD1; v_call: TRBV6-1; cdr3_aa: CASSERTGVSNQPQHF; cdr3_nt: TGTGCCAGCAGTGAACGGACAGGGGTGAGCAATCAGCCCCAGCATTTT
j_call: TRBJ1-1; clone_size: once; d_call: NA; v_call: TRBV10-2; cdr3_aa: CASRPERGGDTEAFF; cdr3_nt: TGCGCCAGCAGGCCAGAACGGGGAGGCGACACTGAAGCTTTCTTT
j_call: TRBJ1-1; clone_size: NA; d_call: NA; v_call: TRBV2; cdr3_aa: CASSVGTNTEAFF; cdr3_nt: TGTGCCAGCAGCGTAGGGACTAACACTGAAGCTTTCTTT
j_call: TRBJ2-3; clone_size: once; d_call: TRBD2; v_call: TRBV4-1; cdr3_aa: CASSPGLAGRTDTQYF; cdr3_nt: TGCGCCAGCAGCCCGGGCCTAGCGGGACGCACAGATACGCAGTATTTT
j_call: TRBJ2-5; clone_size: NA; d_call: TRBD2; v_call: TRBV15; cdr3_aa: CATSMGLAGAQETQYF; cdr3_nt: TGTGCCACCAGCATGGGACTAGCGGGGGCCCAAGAGACCCAGTACTTC
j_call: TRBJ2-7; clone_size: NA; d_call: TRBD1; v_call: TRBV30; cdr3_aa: CAWSDRVGYEQYF; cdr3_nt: TGTGCCTGGTCTGACAGGGTTGGGTACGAGCAGTACTTC